The sequence of this T cell receptor (beta chain) was determined in a study of tumor and adjacent non-tumor tissue in lung cancer. Study background: Histology: 12 adenocarcinoma, a couple of squamous cell carcinoma, 1 small cell lung cancer. The patients, 10 to 11 men and 5 women, were about 31 to 76 with stage I to III disease. Study-level results: Significantly higher TCR diversity was found in tumor than normal lung.

The CDR3 covers 15 residues. The template was RNA from unsorted bulk tissue. This clonotype was seen only a few times. The antigen remains unidentified. This may stem from a read error, because a much larger clone lies one nucleotide away. TCRbeta libraries were built with three rounds of nested PCR, modified from ARM-PCR. TCRdb itself ran the multiplex PCR reads through MiXCR, one entry per CDR3 protein. Of 70,000 or so distinct CDR3 sequences in the sample, just under 60% were seen once. The rearrangement uses TRBV12-3 or TRBV12-4 and TRBJ1-5; possibly TRBD1 for D (6 bases). The source material was lung tumor tissue. This TCR was recovered from a man aged 50-59 years with non-small cell lung cancer. CDR3 amino acids: CTSTSGGGRGQPQHF. CDR3 sequence (DNA): TGTACCAGCACTTCTGGGGGGGGGCGCGGTCAGCCCCAGCATTTT.